A selection of T cell receptor beta chains follows, all from one sample in a study of T cell repertoires in cytomegalovirus infection. In TCRdb, the reads were re-called with MiXCR into one record per CDR3 protein. In the table there are some 160,000 distinct CDR3 sequences, roughly a sixth of which are singletons. Sequenced input: CD8+ T cells from PBMCs. The origin of the receptors is a human donor in good health (CMV status not recorded). Some clones in this sample may be carry-over from other donors' samples. CDR3s include the opening cysteine and the closing phenylalanine or tryptophan. The D gene is left open where the match is weak. Size is stated for part of the rows, as once, few or many counts, or as a class when the clone is expanded.

V gene: TRBV29-1; CDR3 length: 11; D gene: .; J gene: TRBJ2-4; clone size: few; CDR3 protein: CSVYRENIQYF; CDR3 DNA: TGCAGCGTTTACAGGGAAAACATTCAGTACTTC
V gene: TRBV7-9; CDR3 length: 14; D gene: .; J gene: TRBJ1-4; clone size: few; CDR3 protein: CASSRPSAGEKLFF; CDR3 DNA: TGTGCCAGCAGCCGGCCCAGCGCAGGTGAAAAACTGTTTTTT
V gene: TRBV28; CDR3 length: 13; D gene: .; J gene: TRBJ1-4; clone size: few; CDR3 protein: CASRRDILEKLFF; CDR3 DNA: TGTGCCAGCCGTAGGGACATTCTTGAAAAACTGTTTTTT
V gene: TRBV7-9; CDR3 length: 15; D gene: .; J gene: TRBJ2-1; clone size: .; CDR3 protein: CASSVGWSQYNEQFF; CDR3 DNA: TGTGCCAGCAGCGTTGGTTGGTCACAGTACAATGAGCAGTTCTTC
V gene: TRBV7-8; CDR3 length: 14; D gene: .; J gene: TRBJ2-2; clone size: few; CDR3 protein: CASSLEADTGELFF; CDR3 DNA: TGTGCCAGCAGCTTAGAAGCGGACACCGGGGAGCTGTTTTTT
V gene: TRBV7-8; CDR3 length: 16; D gene: .; J gene: TRBJ1-3; clone size: few; CDR3 protein: CASSFGALGTGNTIYF; CDR3 DNA: TGTGCCAGCAGCTTTGGGGCCTTGGGTACTGGAAACACCATATATTTT
V gene: TRBV28; CDR3 length: 18; D gene: TRBD2; J gene: TRBJ2-7; clone size: few; CDR3 protein: CASRSGTSGDQFYYEQYF; CDR3 DNA: TGTGCCAGCAGATCCGGGACTAGCGGGGATCAATTTTACTACGAGCAGTACTTC
V gene: TRBV6-4; CDR3 length: 16; D gene: .; J gene: TRBJ2-1; clone size: .; CDR3 protein: CASIDSPGAGFNEQFF; CDR3 DNA: TGTGCCAGCATTGACTCCCCTGGGGCGGGCTTTAATGAGCAGTTCTTC
V gene: TRBV6-2/TRBV6-3; CDR3 length: 15; D gene: .; J gene: TRBJ1-1; clone size: .; CDR3 protein: CASSYARGDSTEAFF; CDR3 DNA: TGTGCCAGCAGTTACGCCAGGGGTGATAGCACTGAAGCTTTCTTT
V gene: TRBV28; CDR3 length: 17; D gene: TRBD1; J gene: TRBJ1-1; clone size: few; CDR3 protein: CASSFVPGQGPNTEAFF; CDR3 DNA: TGTGCCAGCAGTTTTGTCCCGGGACAGGGCCCGAACACTGAAGCTTTCTTT
V gene: TRBV29-1; CDR3 length: 10; D gene: TRBD1; J gene: TRBJ1-1; clone size: .; CDR3 protein: CSTQGGGTFF; CDR3 DNA: TGCAGCACCCAGGGGGGCGGAACTTTCTTT
V gene: TRBV7-2; CDR3 length: 17; D gene: TRBD2; J gene: TRBJ2-3; clone size: many; CDR3 protein: CASSAKTSGDFTDTQYF; CDR3 DNA: TGTGCCAGCAGCGCCAAAACTAGCGGGGACTTCACAGATACGCAGTATTTT
V gene: TRBV7-8; CDR3 length: 16; D gene: .; J gene: TRBJ1-2; clone size: many; CDR3 protein: CASSSGIREGGRGYTF; CDR3 DNA: TGTGCCAGCAGTTCAGGCATCCGGGAAGGGGGAAGAGGCTACACCTTC
V gene: TRBV6-5; CDR3 length: 19; D gene: .; J gene: TRBJ2-6; clone size: .; CDR3 protein: CASSYSRDRPSSGANVLTF; CDR3 DNA: TGTGCAAGCAGTTACTCCCGAGACAGACCCAGCTCTGGGGCCAACGTCCTGACTTTC
V gene: TRBV25-1; CDR3 length: 13; D gene: TRBD2; J gene: TRBJ2-2; clone size: .; CDR3 protein: CATPTSASGELFF; CDR3 DNA: TGTGCCACCCCGACTAGCGCCTCCGGGGAGCTGTTTTTT
V gene: TRBV19; CDR3 length: 13; D gene: .; J gene: TRBJ1-2; clone size: .; CDR3 protein: CASSIGRNYGYTF; CDR3 DNA: TGTGCCAGTAGTATTGGAAGGAACTATGGCTACACCTTC
V gene: TRBV9; CDR3 length: 15; D gene: .; J gene: TRBJ2-6; clone size: .; CDR3 protein: CASSVVGAGANVLTF; CDR3 DNA: TGTGCCAGCAGCGTAGTTGGGGCTGGGGCCAACGTCCTGACTTTC
V gene: TRBV4-1; CDR3 length: 15; D gene: .; J gene: TRBJ1-5; clone size: .; CDR3 protein: CASSQDGEGGQPQHF; CDR3 DNA: TGCGCCAGCAGCCAAGATGGGGAGGGGGGCCAGCCCCAGCATTTT
V gene: TRBV14; CDR3 length: 14; D gene: .; J gene: TRBJ2-1; clone size: .; CDR3 protein: CASSKQDGYNEQFF; CDR3 DNA: TGTGCCAGCAGCAAACAGGACGGATACAATGAGCAGTTCTTC
V gene: TRBV10-3; CDR3 length: 12; D gene: .; J gene: TRBJ2-7; clone size: .; CDR3 protein: CAISRSTYEQYF; CDR3 DNA: TGTGCCATATCCCGCAGTACCTACGAGCAGTACTTC
V gene: TRBV28; CDR3 length: 17; D gene: .; J gene: TRBJ1-2; clone size: .; CDR3 protein: CASSFLLDPEASYGYTF; CDR3 DNA: TGTGCCAGCAGTTTTCTTTTGGACCCCGAAGCTTCCTATGGCTACACCTTC
V gene: TRBV6-2/TRBV6-3; CDR3 length: 14; D gene: .; J gene: TRBJ1-3; clone size: .; CDR3 protein: CASSSDSSGNTIYF; CDR3 DNA: TGTGCCAGCAGCTCCGACAGTTCTGGAAACACCATATATTTT
V gene: TRBV2; CDR3 length: 12; D gene: .; J gene: TRBJ2-1; clone size: few; CDR3 protein: CASFVRGNEQFF; CDR3 DNA: TGTGCCAGCTTTGTTCGGGGTAATGAGCAGTTCTTC
V gene: TRBV15; CDR3 length: 14; D gene: TRBD2; J gene: TRBJ2-1; clone size: .; CDR3 protein: CATSSGGAYNEQFF; CDR3 DNA: TGTGCCACCAGCAGCGGGGGGGCCTACAATGAGCAGTTCTTC